This TCR beta chain stems from a study of blood T cells in healthy people across ages. Germline V CDR1 and CDR2: SGHRS, YFSETQ. This CDR3 is built from 15 residues. The V and J ends lost 4 bases and 4 bases respectively, with 17 bases between them. This clonotype was detected only a few times. Sample-barcoded 5' priming and a J-beta primer mix drove a second PCR of about 6 to 12 cycles. TCRdb reprocessed the 5' RACE reads with MiXCR, giving one entry per CDR3 protein. The sample includes roughly 1,000,000 distinct CDR3 sequences, approximately 26% of them seen just once. There were at least 6 micrograms of total RNA extracted from every sample. In addition, the sample was reused for a study of T cells of mothers and their children.

The V and J genes are TRBV5-1 and TRBJ1-2, with no clear D. The receptor was isolated from a girl aged 2 to 9 in good health. Sequenced input: blood. The CDR3 DNA reads TGCGCCAGCAGCCTGGAGCGGCTCGGTACCTATGGCTACACCTTC. It codes for CASSLERLGTYGYTF.